The T cell receptor beta chain under discussion was sequenced for a study of cytomegalovirus exposure and HLA in healthy donors. Study-wide results and caveats: An analysis done earlier found most TCR beta V segments productive about 90% or about 30% of the time.

With 6 bases removed from V and 0 bases from J, the gap between germline ends came to 8 bases. CDR3 length: 14 residues. Germline CDR1 is SNHLY and CDR2 is FYNNEI. This clone has a single count. What it binds is unknown. PCR amplification relied on 60 Vbeta primers (plus 13 Jbeta primers). Libraries were prepared by immunoSEQ multiplex PCR; TCRdb keeps only in-frame clonotypes and omits some of them. This sample has about 180,000 clones, with roughly 77% found just once. As for the donors, each was a healthy bone marrow donor. Sequences were obtained from PBMCs. The chain employs TRBV2 and TRBJ1-4, with D tentatively TRBD1 (6 bases). The origin of this receptor is a woman aged 45-60 years in good health and CMV-seropositive. Here the CDR3 DNA reads TGTGCCAGCAGAACAGGGTCAACTAATGAAAAACTGTTTTTT. This codes for CASRTGSTNEKLFF.